A single sample is the source of the 24 T cell receptor beta chains below, sequenced in a study of T cell repertoires in cytomegalovirus infection. No antigen has been assigned to these receptors. In TCRdb, the reads were re-called with MiXCR into one record per CDR3 protein. The sample holds 600,000 to 700,000 distinct CDR3 sequences, around 32% seen once. The sample here was cultured PBMCs, taken from culture after CMV antigen stimulation. These TCRs come from a human donor in good health (CMV status not recorded). Some clones in this sample may be carry-over from other donors' samples.

The V gene is TRBV20-1, the J gene TRBJ2-3, with a tentative D call TRBD1 (5 bases). The CDR3 contains 14 residues. Trimming removed 5 bases from V and 0 bases from J, with 12 bases in between. The V gene's germline CDR1 is DFQATT and CDR2 SNEGSKA (reference sequence). CDR3 loop: CSAPVDSSTDTQYF. The CDR3 nucleotides are TGCAGTGCTCCCGTTGACAGTAGCACAGATACGCAGTATTTT.

The chain has TRBV7-6 and TRBJ2-3; D possibly corresponds to TRBD2 (6 bases). With 7 bases removed from V and 1 base from J, the gap between germline ends came to 15 bases. CDR1 and CDR2 from the germline V gene are SGHVS and FNYEAQ. The CDR3 has 15 amino acids. CDR3 amino acids: CASIVAETRTDTQYF. The CDR3 DNA sequence: TGTGCCAGCATCGTAGCGGAAACCCGCACAGATACGCAGTATTTT.

Only one count was recorded for this clonotype. This rearrangement joins TRBV2 to TRBJ2-3, with D uncertain. Per the germline V gene, CDR1 is SNHLY and CDR2 is FYNNEI. V gave up 7 bases and J gave up 1 base, with 9 bases separating them. The CDR3 is 13 amino acids. The CDR3 DNA sequence: TGTGCCAGCATTCCCGACCGCACAGATACGCAGTATTTT. It encodes CASIPDRTDTQYF.

The V gene is TRBV6-6, the J gene TRBJ2-7; D may be TRBD1 or TRBD2 (5 bases each). This CDR3 is 16 amino acids long. CDR1 is MNHNY and CDR2 is SVGAGI in the germline V gene (reference sequence). The V end lost 0 bases, the J end lost 9 bases, and 21 bases lay between the germline ends. In DNA form, the CDR3 reads TGTGCCAGCAGTTACTCGAGTTTCAGGGTGGGAGAGGGGCAGTACTTC. As protein: CASSYSSFRVGEGQYF.

This chain links TRBV7-9 with TRBJ2-7; D unclear. CDR1 SEHNR and CDR2 FQNEAQ come from the germline V gene (reference sequence). This CDR3 contains 12 residues. Trimming stripped 1 base from V and 6 bases from J, with 7 bases between. The CDR3 is CASSLGYREQYF. The CDR3 nucleotides read TGTGCCAGCAGCTTAGGTTATCGCGAGCAGTACTTC.

V usage is TRBV27 and J usage is TRBJ2-4; maybe TRBD1 (6 bases). The CDR3 loop spans 18 amino acids. The ends were cut back, 3 bases at V and 0 bases at J, with 18 bases in the middle. Germline V gives CDR1 MNHEY, CDR2 SMNVEV (reference sequence). The chain's CDR3 is CASSFIADRSLAKNIQYF. CDR3 in DNA: TGTGCCAGCAGTTTTATCGCGGACAGATCTCTAGCCAAAAACATTCAGTACTTC.

V usage is TRBV7-3 and J usage is TRBJ1-1; D is unclear. With 2 bases removed from V and 1 base from J, the gap between germline ends came to 11 bases. The germline V gene encodes CDR1 SGHTA and CDR2 FQGTGA. The CDR3 consists of 15 residues. CDR3 protein: CASSLLGMGNTEAFF. The CDR3 region has the DNA TGTGCCAGCAGCTTATTGGGAATGGGGAACACTGAAGCTTTCTTT.

The V gene is TRBV7-9, the J gene TRBJ2-2, with D tentatively TRBD1 (5 bases). Germline V gives CDR1 SEHNR, CDR2 FQNEAQ (reference sequence). This CDR3 has 13 amino acids. V gave up 7 bases and J gave up 3 bases, with 9 bases separating them. The CDR3 sequence is CASKQVYTGELFF. The CDR3 nucleotides read TGTGCCAGCAAACAGGTCTACACCGGGGAGCTGTTTTTT. Using reference TRBV7-9 and TRBJ2-2 for the parts outside the CDR3, the full variable domain is DTGVSQNPRHKITKRGQNVTFRCDPISEHNRLYWYRQTLGQGPEFLTYFQNEAQLEKSRLLSDRFSAERPKGSFSTLEIQRTEQGDSAMYLCASKQVYTGELFFGEGSRLTVL.

This clonotype appeared many times. The V call is TRBV7-2, the J call TRBJ2-3; TRBD2 agrees at 15 bases. Germline V gene lookup returns CDR1 SGHTA and CDR2 FQGNSA. Trimming removed 6 bases from V and 4 bases from J; junction bases left unmatched: 14. CDR3 length equals 19 residues. The CDR3 DNA is TGTGCCAGCAGACGTCGTCCGGGGACTAGCGGGAGGATCGCAGATACGCAGTATTTT. This sequence encodes CASRRRPGTSGRIADTQYF.

This clonotype appeared once. The chain uses TRBV5-4 and TRBJ2-1; TRBD2 matches at 8 bases. This CDR3 region has 14 residues. V dropped 0 bases and J dropped 7; count of bases not matched to a gene: 3. Germline loops: CDR1 SGHNT, CDR2 YYREEE (reference sequence). In DNA form, the CDR3 reads TGTGCCAGCAGCTTGGGCAGCGGGAGTAATGAGCAGTTCTTC. It yields the protein CASSLGSGSNEQFF. The complete variable domain, with remaining parts taken from reference TRBV5-4 and TRBJ2-1, reads ETGVTQSPTHLIKTRGQQVTLRCSSQSGHNTVSWYQQALGQGPQFIFQYYREEENGRGNFPPRFSGLQFPNYSSELNVNALELDDSALYLCASSLGSGSNEQFFGPGTRLTVL.

Regarding this clonotype: A single base separates this from a much larger clone, so it may be a read error. This rearrangement joins TRBV11-2 to TRBJ2-7; 7 bases align to TRBD1. The CDR3 covers 13 residues. The germline V gene encodes CDR1 SGHAT and CDR2 FQNNGV. V dropped 4 bases and J dropped 3; count of bases not matched to a gene: 3. The CDR3 coding sequence is TGTGCCAGCAGCTCGCCAGGGGGCTACGAGCAGTACTTC. Its protein product is CASSSPGGYEQYF.

This sequence joins TRBV11-2 and TRBJ2-3; TRBD2 matches at 9 bases. CDR1 is SGHAT, CDR2 FQNNGV, per germline. The CDR3 is 16 amino acids. Losses at the gene ends were 5 bases for V and 1 base for J; bases not matched to a gene: 7. The CDR3 DNA reads TGTGCCAGCAGCGCTCCTAGGACTAGCGGCACAGATACGCAGTATTTT. This codes for CASSAPRTSGTDTQYF.

This clonotype was picked up a small number of times. The genes are TRBV6-1 and TRBJ2-5, with TRBD2 identical over 14 bases. The length of the CDR3 is 15 residues. Germline values: CDR1 MNHNS, CDR2 SASEGT. J was trimmed by 2 bases and V by 5 bases; bases with no gene match: 1. DNA for the CDR3: TGTGCCAGCAGTCGGACTAGCGGGAGGCAAGAGACCCAGTACTTC. Encoded protein: CASSRTSGRQETQYF.

The chain employs TRBV20-1 and TRBJ2-3; D might be TRBD2 (5 bases). CDR3 length: 14 residues. Germline V CDR1 and CDR2: DFQATT, SNEGSKA (reference sequence). Trimming took 3 bases from V and 1 from J, leaving 11 bases between them. The CDR3 loop reads CSARSRGGTDTQYF. CDR3 bases: TGCAGTGCTAGGTCACGGGGAGGCACAGATACGCAGTATTTT.

This rearrangement joins TRBV11-2 to TRBJ2-1; D is unresolved. Germline V gene data show CDR1 as SGHAT and CDR2 as FQNNGV. V was trimmed by 3 bases and J by 8 bases, leaving 23 bases between them. The CDR3 has 17 residues. The CDR3 bases are TGTGCCAGCAGCTTCGTAATTACTGTGACTCCTGCCTATGAGCAGTTCTTC. It encodes CASSFVITVTPAYEQFF.

This clonotype has only a few counts. The J gene is TRBJ2-7, the V gene TRBV24-1; no reliable D call. The V end was cut by 9 bases, the J end by 3 bases, with 17 bases between. The CDR3 runs 14 residues. Germline CDR1 reads KGHDR; CDR2 reads SFDVKD. The CDR3 loop reads CATAFSGRSYEQYF. The CDR3 DNA reads as TGTGCCACCGCCTTCTCAGGACGGAGCTACGAGCAGTACTTC.

This clonotype has only a few counts. The gene calls are TRBV12-3 or TRBV12-4 and TRBJ2-7, with TRBD1 identical over 7 bases. This CDR3 contains 14 residues. V gave up 3 bases and J gave up 3 bases; unmatched junction bases: 5. DNA for the CDR3: TGTGCCAGCAGTTTCCTCGACAGGGACTACGAGCAGTACTTC. Residues: CASSFLDRDYEQYF.

This chain links TRBV20-1 with TRBJ1-1; D perhaps matches TRBD1 (5 bases). Germline assignment: CDR1 DFQATT and CDR2 SNEGSKA (reference sequence). V was clipped by 3 bases and J by 3 bases, with 20 bases between them. This CDR3 comprises 16 residues. The chain's CDR3 is CSASWDPRWGDTEAFF. CDR3 in DNA: TGCAGTGCTAGTTGGGACCCACGGTGGGGGGACACTGAAGCTTTCTTT.

This clonotype was seen more than once but under ten times. The chain couples TRBV7-2 to TRBJ2-1; unclear D gene. The germline V gene encodes CDR1 SGHTA and CDR2 FQGNSA. Deletions cut 2 bases from V and 8 bases from J, with 13 bases between. This CDR3 spans 14 amino acids. In DNA form, the CDR3 reads TGTGCCAGCAGCTTAAGAAGGGCAGCCTATGAGCAGTTCTTC. This codes for CASSLRRAAYEQFF.

This clonotype has just one count. The chain joins TRBV19 to TRBJ2-1; 7 bases match TRBD1. The CDR3 consists of 16 residues. Trimming at V came to 2 bases and at J to 0 bases, leaving 4 bases not matched to a gene. CDR1 is LNHDA, CDR2 SQIVND, per germline (reference sequence). CDR3 amino acids: CASSIWDSYSYNEQFF. As DNA, the CDR3 is TGTGCCAGTAGTATATGGGACAGTTACTCCTACAATGAGCAGTTCTTC. The full variable domain, completed using reference TRBV19 and TRBJ2-1, is DGGITQSPKYLFRKEGQNVTLSCEQNLNHDAMYWYRQDPGQGLRLIYYSQIVNDFQKGDIAEGYSVSREKKESFPLTVTSAQKNPTAFYLCASSIWDSYSYNEQFFGPGTRLTVL.

This clonotype was found many times. The chain couples TRBV7-2 to TRBJ1-1; D is uncertain. The germline V gene encodes CDR1 SGHTA and CDR2 FQGNSA. The CDR3 sequence is 14 residues long. Trimming cost V 4 bases and J 4 bases, with 13 bases left between them. CDR3 loop: CASSYSGETTEAFF. Here the CDR3 DNA reads TGTGCCAGCAGCTATTCCGGGGAAACCACTGAAGCTTTCTTT.

This clonotype was counted a single time. The chain couples TRBV12-3 or TRBV12-4 to TRBJ1-1; D gene ambiguous. CDR3 length equals 15 residues. Trimming removed 3 bases at V and 3 bases at J, with 14 bases between. The CDR3 bases are TGTGCCAGCAGTTTTCGATCAGACGGGGACACTGAAGCTTTCTTT. This translates into CASSFRSDGDTEAFF.

This chain joins TRBV5-1 and TRBJ2-5, with TRBD2 matching 7 bases. Trimming took 1 base from V and 2 from J; bases not matched to a gene: 5. Per germline, CDR1 SGHRS and CDR2 YFSETQ. CDR3 size: 15 residues. The CDR3 here is CASSLTLAVQETQYF. CDR3 coding DNA: TGCGCCAGCAGCTTGACCCTAGCGGTTCAAGAGACCCAGTACTTC.

The V and J genes are TRBV7-2 and TRBJ1-1; D is undetermined. V lost 5 bases, J lost 1 base, and 11 bases lay in between. The length of the CDR3 is 14 residues. Germline CDR1 and CDR2: SGHTA and FQGNSA. The CDR3 nucleotides read TGTGCCAGCAGCGTAAACCCGGGGAACACTGAAGCTTTCTTT. Translated, it gives CASSVNPGNTEAFF.